A single sample gave rise to the 32 T cell receptor beta chains below, sequenced in a study of identical twins. TCRdb analysed the 5' RACE reads with MiXCR anew, one entry per CDR3 protein. Of around 240,000 distinct CDR3 sequences in the sample, roughly 7% were seen once. This sample also belongs to another study, concerning yellow fever vaccine responses in identical twins.

What was sequenced was memory (CD45RO+) T cells sorted from blood. The receptors come from a woman aged 18-29 years in good health.

This clonotype was found a few times. The chain recombines TRBV6-5 with TRBJ2-1; D is possibly TRBD2 (6 bases). V was shortened by 0 bases and J by 10 bases, with 16 bases between the two germline ends. CDR3 length: 15 amino acids. Germline assignment: CDR1 MNHEY and CDR2 SVGAGI. The CDR3 loop is CASSYSGGVKGEQFF. The CDR3 nucleotides read TGTGCCAGCAGTTACTCCGGGGGAGTGAAGGGCGAGCAGTTCTTC.

The rearrangement joins TRBV10-3 to TRBJ2-1; 8 bases fit TRBD1. V trimming: 6 bases; J trimming: 4 bases; junction bases outside the gene matches: 2. Germline V gene sequence: CDR1 ENHRY, CDR2 SYGVKD. The CDR3 has 13 residues. CDR3 in DNA: TGTGCCATCAGCGGACAGGGTTACAATGAGCAGTTCTTC. Its translation: CAISGQGYNEQFF.

V is TRBV4-1 and J is TRBJ1-1; a possible D gene is TRBD1 (5 bases). The V and J ends lost 1 base and 4 bases respectively, with 13 bases between them. This CDR3 region has 15 residues. The V gene's germline CDR1 is MGHRA and CDR2 YSYEKL. CDR3 residues: CASSQATGRSTEAFF. DNA for the CDR3: TGCGCCAGCAGCCAAGCAACAGGCAGATCCACTGAAGCTTTCTTT.

The chain joins TRBV10-1 to TRBJ2-3, with a weak D call TRBD2 (7 bases). The CDR3 has 15 amino acids. The germline gives CDR1 WNHNN, CDR2 SYGVQD (reference sequence). Trimming cost V 0 bases and J 5 bases, with 12 bases left between them. CDR3 sequence (DNA): TGCGCCAGCAGTGAGTCGGTCGGGGGGCGAGATACGCAGTATTTT. Translation gives CASSESVGGRDTQYF.

This clonotype occurred many times. The chain employs TRBV11-2 and TRBJ2-1; no firm D call. The germline V gene has CDR1 SGHAT and CDR2 FQNNGV. With 5 bases removed from V and 7 bases from J, the gap between germline ends came to 15 bases. CDR3 length: 14 residues. The CDR3 loop reads CASSLGFPANEQFF. CDR3 DNA sequence: TGTGCCAGCAGCCTGGGTTTCCCGGCGAATGAGCAGTTCTTC.

This clonotype was counted ten times or more. This rearrangement joins TRBV9 to TRBJ2-2; 7 nucleotides agree with TRBD2. CDR3 length: 16 residues. Per the germline V gene, CDR1 is SGDLS and CDR2 is YYNGEE. Trimming at V came to 0 bases and at J to 4 bases, leaving 6 bases not matched to a gene. The CDR3 DNA is TGTGCCAGCAGCGTAGGTACGGGAGGAAGCACCGGGGAGCTGTTTTTT. Amino acid sequence: CASSVGTGGSTGELFF. Combining the CDR3 with reference TRBV9 and TRBJ2-2 gives the whole variable domain DSGVTQTPKHLITATGQRVTLRCSPRSGDLSVYWYQQSLDQGLQFLIQYYNGEERAKGNILERFSAQQFPDLHSELNLSSLELGDSALYFCASSVGTGGSTGELFFGEGSRLTVL.

The chain couples TRBV7-9 to TRBJ2-3, with D uncertain. Germline V gives CDR1 SEHNR, CDR2 FQNEAQ (reference sequence). The CDR3 length is 14 residues. Trimming shortened V by 0 bases and J by 2 bases, and 6 bases separated the two germline ends. The CDR3 DNA is TGTGCCAGCAGCTTAGCGGGTTACACAGATACGCAGTATTTT. Its protein is CASSLAGYTDTQYF.

This clonotype was picked up many times. The genes are TRBV5-1 and TRBJ2-1; tentative D call: TRBD2 (6 bases). This CDR3 is built from 15 residues. CDR1 and CDR2 (germline): SGHRS, YFSETQ. The V and J ends lost 0 bases and 6 bases respectively, with 13 bases between them. The chain's CDR3 is CASSLAFWRANEQFF. The CDR3 DNA reads TGCGCCAGCAGCTTGGCGTTTTGGAGGGCCAATGAGCAGTTCTTC.

This clonotype has a handful of counts. This sequence joins TRBV7-2 and TRBJ2-3, with D perhaps assigned TRBD1 or TRBD2 (5 bases each). Germline V gene data show CDR1 as SGHTA and CDR2 as FQGNSA. The V end lost 4 bases, the J end lost 0 bases, and 11 bases lay between the germline ends. This CDR3 is 15 amino acids long. The CDR3 DNA is TGTGCCAGCAGCTGGGGACCCGAGAGCACAGATACGCAGTATTTT. As protein: CASSWGPESTDTQYF.

This rearrangement joins TRBV28 to TRBJ1-3; maybe TRBD1 (6 bases). The CDR3 sequence is 13 residues long. Between the trimmed V and J ends, which lost 7 bases and 2 bases, there was a span of 9 bases. CDR1 is MDHEN and CDR2 is SYDVKM in the germline V gene. For the CDR3, the DNA is TGTGCCAGCAACCCAGGGGCTGGAAACACCATATATTTT. Translating gives CASNPGAGNTIYF.

The gene calls are TRBV3-1 and TRBJ2-7; either TRBD1 or TRBD2 may supply D (5 bases each). This CDR3 contains 15 residues. The V gene lost 1 base and the J gene lost 4 bases, with 14 bases spanning the gap. Germline V gene sequence: CDR1 LGHDT, CDR2 YNNKEL (reference sequence). In nucleotides, the CDR3 is TGTGCCAGCAGCCAAGGACACGGGGCGGGTTACGAGCAGTACGTC. This codes for CASSQGHGAGYEQYV.

This clonotype occurred many times. The rearrangement uses TRBV12-3 or TRBV12-4 and TRBJ1-2; the D is unclear. V lost 3 bases, J lost 6 bases, and 11 bases lay in between. The CDR3 consists of 13 residues. CDR3 in DNA: TGTGCCAGCAGTTTCGTCATGAAGGATGGCTACACCTTC. Translating gives CASSFVMKDGYTF.

This clonotype was seen a few times. V usage is TRBV20-1 and J usage is TRBJ2-3; the D is unclear. V was trimmed by 3 bases and J by 4 bases, leaving 17 bases between them. From germline, CDR1 is DFQATT and CDR2 SNEGSKA (reference sequence). The CDR3 runs 15 residues. The CDR3 loop is CSARVPRTSADTQYF. The CDR3 nucleotides read TGCAGTGCTAGGGTACCCCGTACGAGCGCAGATACGCAGTATTTT.

This clonotype was observed a handful of times. J is TRBJ2-7 and V is TRBV19; 8 nucleotides match TRBD1. The CDR3 contains 13 residues. The junction had 13 bases not matched to a gene; V was cut back by 11 bases and J by 7 bases. The germline gives CDR1 LNHDA, CDR2 SQIVND (reference sequence). The CDR3 DNA reads TGTGCCTCACGAGACAGGGGATCGAGGGAGCAGTACTTC. The encoded protein is CASRDRGSREQYF.

The chain couples TRBV18 to TRBJ2-1; tentatively, D is TRBD2 (5 bases). V was trimmed by 3 bases and J by 4 bases, leaving 10 bases between them. This CDR3 region has 14 residues. Per germline, CDR1 KGHSH and CDR2 LQKENI. CDR3 loop: CASSPDGDYNEQFF. The CDR3 DNA reads TGTGCCAGCTCACCTGACGGGGATTACAATGAGCAGTTCTTC.

Concerning this clonotype itself: The conserved final phenylalanine or tryptophan is absent from the CDR3, which likely points to a read error. V is TRBV28 and J is TRBJ2-3; TRBD2 agrees at 7 bases. After removal of 6 bases from V and 2 bases from J, the junction contained 8 bases not matched to a gene. This CDR3 spans 15 amino acids. Germline CDR1 reads MDHEN; CDR2 reads SYDVKM. The DNA for the CDR3 is TGTGCCAGCAGCCGATGGACTAGTTACACAGATACGCAGTATATT. This sequence encodes CASSRWTSYTDTQYI.

This clonotype has more than one count but fewer than ten. The chain couples TRBV7-2 to TRBJ2-2, with 8 bases matching TRBD2. V trimming: 6 bases; J trimming: 7 bases; junction bases outside the gene matches: 13. The CDR3 spans 16 residues. Germline assignment: CDR1 SGHTA and CDR2 FQGNSA. The CDR3 DNA is TGTGCCAGCAGGGACGGGACTAGTCAGTTTGTCGGGGAGCTGTTTTTT. Translating gives CASRDGTSQFVGELFF.

This clonotype was counted ten times or more. The rearrangement joins TRBV5-6 to TRBJ1-6; maybe TRBD1 (6 bases). The germline gives CDR1 SGHDT, CDR2 YYEEEE. V shed 0 bases and J shed 3 bases, with 10 bases lying between them. This CDR3 is built from 16 residues. The CDR3 nucleotides read TGTGCCAGCAGCTTGGGGGCAGGGGTCTATAATTCACCCCTCCACTTT. Residues: CASSLGAGVYNSPLHF.

The J gene is TRBJ2-2, the V gene TRBV5-6, with 14 positions matching TRBD2. The CDR3 runs to 16 residues. The germline V gene has CDR1 SGHDT and CDR2 YYEEEE. With V trimmed by 6 bases and J by 6 bases, 7 bases remained unmatched. The CDR3 nucleotides are TGTGCCAGCACCACGAGACTAGCGGGAGGGGCCGGGGAGCTGTTTTTT. It encodes CASTTRLAGGAGELFF.

In its sample, this clonotype was seen many times. The gene calls are TRBV5-1 and TRBJ2-3; D might be TRBD2 (6 bases). Trimming stripped 3 bases from V and 4 bases from J, with 15 bases between. Per the germline V gene, CDR1 is SGHRS and CDR2 is YFSETQ. The CDR3 is 15 residues long. The CDR3 protein is CASSWGGGAADTQYF. In DNA, the CDR3 is TGCGCCAGCAGCTGGGGAGGAGGGGCGGCAGATACGCAGTATTTT.

J is TRBJ2-1 and V is TRBV5-1, with 7 nucleotides matching TRBD1. The CDR3 covers 12 residues. Per the germline V gene, CDR1 is SGHRS and CDR2 is YFSETQ. The trim removed 7 bases at V and 7 bases at J, leaving 5 bases unmatched. The CDR3 here is CASGVQGNEQFF. The DNA for the CDR3 is TGCGCCAGCGGCGTACAGGGGAATGAGCAGTTCTTC.

Many counts were recorded for this clonotype. CDR3 sequence: CAISVDGNQPQHF. The CDR3, as DNA: TGTGCCATCAGTGTTGACGGCAATCAGCCCCAGCATTTT. The rearrangement uses TRBV10-3 and TRBJ1-5; no firm D call. The CDR3 has 13 amino acids. V was cut by 4 bases and J by 2 bases, with 6 bases left in between. Germline CDR1 ENHRY, CDR2 SYGVKD.

This clonotype has ten or more counts. V gene TRBV25-1 combines with J gene TRBJ2-7; 9 positions agree with TRBD1. The trim removed 1 base at V and 3 bases at J, leaving 4 bases unmatched. The CDR3 spans 15 residues. Germline V gives CDR1 MGHDK, CDR2 SYGVNS. The chain's CDR3 is CASSEFGTGIYEQYF. The CDR3 DNA sequence: TGTGCCAGCAGTGAATTTGGGACAGGGATCTACGAGCAGTACTTC.

This clonotype was detected only a few times. V usage is TRBV5-1 and J usage is TRBJ2-3; 11 nucleotides line up with TRBD2. The CDR3 is made up of 16 amino acids. In germline, CDR1 is SGHRS, CDR2 YFSETQ. The J segment lost 5 bases and the V segment lost 1 base, leaving 6 bases of the junction unmatched. CDR3 residues: CASSLIAGGPGDTQYF. The CDR3 DNA sequence: TGCGCCAGCAGCTTGATAGCGGGGGGGCCGGGAGATACGCAGTATTTT. The full variable domain, completed using reference TRBV5-1 and TRBJ2-3, is KAGVTQTPRYLIKTRGQQVTLSCSPISGHRSVSWYQQTPGQGLQFLFEYFSETQRNKGNFPGRFSGRQFSNSRSEMNVSTLELGDSALYLCASSLIAGGPGDTQYFGPGTRLTVL.

This clonotype was detected a few times. The chain recombines TRBV3-1 with TRBJ1-1; no definite D call. Germline-derived CDR1 and CDR2 are LGHDT and YNNKEL (reference sequence). CDR3 size: 16 residues. Trimming pared 0 bases from V and 4 bases from J, leaving 15 bases between. The CDR3 loop reads CASSQDRRVGSTEAFF. The DNA for the CDR3 is TGTGCCAGCAGCCAAGATCGGAGGGTGGGGAGCACTGAAGCTTTCTTT. Together with reference TRBV3-1 and TRBJ1-1, the CDR3 gives the full variable domain: DTAVSQTPKYLVTQMGNDKSIKCEQNLGHDTMYWYKQDSKKFLKIMFSYNNKELIINETVPNRFSPKSPDKAHLNLHINSLELGDSAVYFCASSQDRRVGSTEAFFGQGTRLTVV.

There are a few counts of this clonotype. The J gene is TRBJ1-5, the V gene TRBV11-2, with D possibly matching TRBD1 (6 bases). Germline V CDR1 and CDR2: SGHAT, FQNNGV. This CDR3 is 13 amino acids long. V gave up 5 bases and J gave up 7 bases, with 12 bases separating them. CDR3 nucleotide sequence: TGTGCCAGCAGCCCAGGGGAACAGCAGCCCCAGCATTTT. Protein: CASSPGEQQPQHF.

This clonotype occurred many times. The chain uses TRBV5-6 and TRBJ1-5; the D is unclear. CDR3 size: 16 residues. Germline lookup yields CDR1 SGHDT and CDR2 YYEEEE. Trimming pared 0 bases from V and 2 bases from J, leaving 12 bases between. The CDR3 reads CASSLAGFKGNQPQHF. CDR3 sequence (DNA): TGTGCCAGCAGCTTGGCCGGGTTCAAAGGCAATCAGCCCCAGCATTTT.

Only a few counts were recorded for this clonotype. The J gene is TRBJ2-5, the V gene TRBV28; TRBD2 matches at 8 bases. The CDR3 sequence is 17 residues long. Losses at the gene ends were 3 bases for V and 5 bases for J; bases not matched to a gene: 14. Germline values: CDR1 MDHEN, CDR2 SYDVKM. CDR3 loop: CASSFMQTGRAGETQYF. The CDR3 DNA reads TGTGCCAGCAGTTTTATGCAGACCGGGAGGGCCGGGGAGACCCAGTACTTC.

As concerns this clonotype: A much larger clone is a single base away; this may be a read error. This chain connects TRBV9 to TRBJ2-1, with D uncertain. V lost 2 bases to trimming and J lost 3 bases, with 18 bases between them. Germline loops: CDR1 SGDLS, CDR2 YYNGEE. This CDR3 contains 17 residues. CDR3 protein: CASSVRLGRAIYNEQFF. The CDR3 DNA reads TGTGCCAGCAGCGTCCGCCTCGGCCGGGCTATCTACAATGAGCAGTTCTTC.

V is TRBV5-1 and J is TRBJ1-1; TRBD1 is a possible D gene (5 bases). CDR1 and CDR2 (germline): SGHRS, YFSETQ. V lost 0 bases and J lost 7, with 13 bases in between. This CDR3 comprises 14 residues. The CDR3 DNA reads as TGCGCCAGCAGCTTGGTGCAGGGTGCGGATGAAGCTTTCTTT. This translates into CASSLVQGADEAFF. Filled out from reference TRBV5-1 and TRBJ1-1, the complete variable domain reads KAGVTQTPRYLIKTRGQQVTLSCSPISGHRSVSWYQQTPGQGLQFLFEYFSETQRNKGNFPGRFSGRQFSNSRSEMNVSTLELGDSALYLCASSLVQGADEAFFGQGTRLTVV.

This clonotype was found many times. The chain joins TRBV9 to TRBJ2-1, with D unclear. V lost 3 bases, J lost 5 bases, and 12 bases lay in between. This CDR3 contains 14 residues. The germline V gene has CDR1 SGDLS and CDR2 YYNGEE. The DNA of the CDR3 is TGTGCCAGCAGCGCGGGCCCCAATAACAATGAGCAGTTCTTC. This translates into CASSAGPNNNEQFF.

The sample holds a few counts of this clonotype. The J gene is TRBJ2-4, the V gene TRBV5-5; TRBD2 might be the D (6 bases). CDR1 and CDR2 (germline): SGHKS, YYEKEE (reference sequence). V was trimmed by 3 bases and J by 0 bases, leaving 13 bases between them. The CDR3 length is 16 residues. The CDR3 reads CASSSLADLAKNIQYF. In DNA form, the CDR3 reads TGTGCCAGCAGCTCATTAGCGGATCTAGCCAAAAACATTCAGTACTTC.